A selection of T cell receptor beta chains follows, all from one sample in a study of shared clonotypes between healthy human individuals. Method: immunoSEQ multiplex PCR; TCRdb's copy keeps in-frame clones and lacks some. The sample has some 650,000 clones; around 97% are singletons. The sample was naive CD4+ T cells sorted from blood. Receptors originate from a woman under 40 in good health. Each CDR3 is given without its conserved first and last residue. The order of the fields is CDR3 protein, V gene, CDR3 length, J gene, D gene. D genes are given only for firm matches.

ARAGKRSRNTEAF	TRBV21-1	13	TRBJ1-1	.
ASSVPWGRGEKLF	TRBV25-1	13	TRBJ1-4	.
ASSLGSRVGTEAF	TRBV5-1	13	TRBJ1-1	.
ATSREARGPVSYGYT	TRBV15	15	TRBJ1-2	.
ASSGRVSNYGYT	TRBV9	12	TRBJ1-2	.
SVAFGTPYNEQF	TRBV29-1	12	TRBJ2-1	.
ASSPGTSGNEQF	TRBV5-1	12	TRBJ2-1	TRBD2
ASSIDRVTQPQH	TRBV19	12	TRBJ1-5	TRBD1
ASSKGLRIYEQY	TRBV6-5	12	TRBJ2-7	.
ANRLADSYEQY	TRBV2	11	TRBJ2-7	TRBD2
ASSPDTISDEQY	TRBV7-7	12	TRBJ2-7	.
ASRWGYTGELF	TRBV27	11	TRBJ2-2	.
ASPVRGPKNTEAF	TRBV21-1	13	TRBJ1-1	.
ASRRSSGSRNEQF	TRBV27	13	TRBJ2-1	TRBD2
ASMTRDTYGYT	TRBV6-1	11	TRBJ1-2	.
ASSLGVSGRFTDTQY	TRBV11-2	15	TRBJ2-3	TRBD2
ASSLGELAGGTDTQY	TRBV7-8	15	TRBJ2-3	TRBD2
ASSLVQGQTEAF	TRBV5-1	12	TRBJ1-1	.
ASSLLAGGSSEQY	TRBV27	13	TRBJ2-7	TRBD2
ASSEMWVRRTRQTQY	TRBV11-3	15	TRBJ2-5	.
ASSWNEKLF	TRBV28	9	TRBJ1-4	.
ASKERGRANEKLF	TRBV6-5	13	TRBJ1-4	TRBD1
ASSEAPGLAGNEQF	TRBV11-2	14	TRBJ2-1	TRBD2
ASSPRLAGDTQY	TRBV27	12	TRBJ2-3	TRBD2
ASSPEKGWRGIETQY	TRBV19	15	TRBJ2-5	TRBD2
ASSELIAGGSYEQY	TRBV6-1	14	TRBJ2-7	TRBD2
SARTRFEQY	TRBV20-1	9	TRBJ2-7	.
ASSSLASNTGELF	TRBV6-5	13	TRBJ2-2	TRBD2
ASSSWGQPQH	TRBV19	10	TRBJ1-5	.
ASSAPKKSSYEQY	TRBV6-5	13	.	.
ASSGSPGLAGGGGSYEQY	TRBV19	18	TRBJ2-7	TRBD2
ASTEQGNTIY	TRBV2	10	TRBJ1-3	.
ASRPGGGTGELF	TRBV11-3	12	TRBJ2-2	.
ASSLLAGGTGELF	TRBV5-1	13	TRBJ2-2	TRBD2
ASSNTANTGELF	TRBV6-5	12	TRBJ2-2	.
ASSWLRDQGTDTQY	TRBV27	14	TRBJ2-3	.
ASSPIGAGVRGNEQY	TRBV19	15	TRBJ2-7	TRBD2
ASSQGSGNTIY	TRBV5-1	11	TRBJ1-3	.
ASSPWDNYEQY	TRBV18	11	TRBJ2-7	.
AISRETGRRNTEAF	TRBV10-3	14	TRBJ1-1	.
ASSQEGTSAGNTIY	TRBV4-1	14	TRBJ1-3	.
ASSLDRVNEKLF	TRBV28	12	TRBJ1-4	TRBD1
ASSLGVKNTEAF	TRBV28	12	TRBJ1-1	.
ASSLEPLRQELYGYT	TRBV7-6	15	TRBJ1-2	.
ASSSQPGQGLGANVLT	TRBV5-1	16	TRBJ2-6	TRBD1
ASSLTFEMGYT	TRBV28	11	TRBJ1-2	.
ASSFGPSIEKLF	TRBV27	12	TRBJ1-4	.
ASSELLESYTEAF	TRBV6-1	13	TRBJ1-1	.
ASSFISGEVGIQY	TRBV5-8	13	TRBJ2-4	.
ASSVRQSRTDTQY	TRBV9	13	TRBJ2-3	.